The 7 T cell receptor beta chains below all came from one sample that was sequenced in a study of control samples from healthy donors and cancer patients. Generated by immunoSEQ multiplex PCR, the TCRdb table keeps only in-frame clones and is missing some. The sample gives over 100,000 clones, roughly 89% of which show up once; around 5.4% is in the top ten. The sequenced sample was blood. The receptor set was obtained from a man aged 18 to 35 in good health.

V usage is TRBV5-1 and J usage is TRBJ2-1, with 11 bases matching TRBD1. CDR1 is SGHRS and CDR2 is YFSETQ in the germline V gene. The V and J ends lost 4 bases and 9 bases, in that order; junction bases with no gene match: 9. This CDR3 is 15 amino acids long. CDR3 region: CASSLGDRGKSEQFF. CDR3 nucleotides: TGCGCCAGCAGCCTTGGGGACAGGGGGAAGAGTGAGCAGTTCTTC.

The V call is TRBV27, the J call TRBJ1-2; TRBD1 aligns across 8 bases. Per the germline V gene, CDR1 is MNHEY and CDR2 is SMNVEV (reference sequence). V dropped 5 bases and J dropped 5; count of bases not matched to a gene: 16. The CDR3 is 17 residues long. The CDR3 DNA reads as TGTGCCAGCAGTCCGCTGGCCGGACAGGGTGAAAGATATGGCTACACCTTC. Translated, it gives CASSPLAGQGERYGYTF.

V gene TRBV19 combines with J gene TRBJ2-3, with D hard to call. Germline assignment: CDR1 LNHDA and CDR2 SQIVND (reference sequence). V shed 4 bases and J shed 3 bases, with 5 bases lying between them. The length of the CDR3 is 12 residues. CDR3 amino acids: CASSRRTDTQYF. The CDR3 nucleotides are TGTGCCAGTAGTAGACGGACAGATACGCAGTATTTT. The full variable domain, with the rest looked up from reference TRBV19 and TRBJ2-3, is DGGITQSPKYLFRKEGQNVTLSCEQNLNHDAMYWYRQDPGQGLRLIYYSQIVNDFQKGDIAEGYSVSREKKESFPLTVTSAQKNPTAFYLCASSRRTDTQYFGPGTRLTVL.

The chain combines TRBV6-6 with TRBJ1-4; D call uncertain. The CDR3 totals 13 residues. The germline V and J ends were trimmed by 2 bases and 6 bases, with 7 bases remaining between them. Germline-derived CDR1 and CDR2 are MNHNY and SVGAGI (reference sequence). The CDR3 sequence: CASSYRVYEKLFF. The CDR3 nucleotides are TGTGCCAGCAGTTACAGGGTTTATGAAAAACTGTTTTTT.

This chain uses TRBV4-1 with TRBJ1-1; D remains unclear. Germline loops: CDR1 MGHRA, CDR2 YSYEKL. The CDR3 consists of 14 residues. With 4 bases removed from V and 0 bases from J, the gap between germline ends came to 9 bases. This CDR3 reads CASSLGRMNTEAFF. The DNA of the CDR3 is TGCGCCAGCAGCCTCGGACGGATGAACACTGAAGCTTTCTTT.

The J gene is TRBJ1-3, the V gene TRBV10-3; the D is unclear. The CDR3 runs to 15 residues. Germline V gene sequence: CDR1 ENHRY, CDR2 SYGVKD. V was pared by 3 bases and J by 0 bases, with 9 bases between. The CDR3 DNA follows: TGTGCCATCAGTGATATGAGGAGCTCTGGAAACACCATATATTTT. This sequence encodes CAISDMRSSGNTIYF.

This clone was picked up one time. The rearrangement links TRBV7-9 to TRBJ1-1, with D unclear. Trimming took 1 base from V and 4 from J, leaving 13 bases between them. The CDR3 consists of 15 residues. Germline-derived CDR1 and CDR2 are SEHNR and FQNEAQ (reference sequence). CDR3 in amino acids: CASSLGTIRGTEAFF. DNA of the CDR3: TGTGCCAGCAGCTTAGGGACCATCCGAGGCACTGAAGCTTTCTTT.